This T cell receptor (beta chain) was sequenced during a study of post-analysis software for immune sequencing data (dated by TCRdb to between 2014 and 2017). In terms of the full investigation: Disease courses on record covered relapsing-remitting, secondary progressive and progressive-relapsing multiple sclerosis, though some patients had no subtype annotation. A subset of samples was prepared in parallel using single-end sample barcoding, then pooled and co-amplified after Illumina adapter ligation. The multiple sclerosis patient repertoires were compared with approximately 11 previously published healthy control repertoires from donors aged roughly 6 to 25 years.

Trimming leaves V shorter by 1 base and J shorter by 1 base, with the junction holding 11 bases beyond the gene matches. The germline V gene gives CDR1 as SGHDN and CDR2 as FVKESK. The CDR3 sequence holds 19 residues, the cysteine and phenylalanine included. The CDR3 DNA has 57 bases and is translated from base 1. To demonstrate the VDJtools post-analysis software, TCR beta repertoires were profiled from the peripheral blood of 13 young patients with multiple sclerosis. The multiple sclerosis patients were children and adolescents between roughly 6 and 16 years of age. Receptors were amplified or captured by PCR. The sample was run on an Illumina HiSeq 2500. To reduce PCR and sequencing biases, unique molecular identifiers were incorporated into the TCR beta cDNA libraries. Every 1 to 10 million input T cells yielded 500,000 or so cDNA molecules, meaning each molecule approximated one T cell. The patient libraries were prepared and sequenced with the same protocol used for the earlier healthy control dataset. Within a given batch, samples were prepared together, multiplexed and sequenced on the same HiSeq lane. As for the original processing: MIGEC handled the raw barcoded reads, throwing out single-read molecular identifier groups before consensus assembly and CDR3 extraction. Clonotype tables were post-analysed with VDJtools, and diversity was normalized by down-sampling all datasets to the smallest sample size. Repertoire overlap clustering matched CDR3 amino acid but not nucleotide sequences to correct batch-related cross-sample contamination. The public reads were run again by TCRdb, first through fastp at Q25 and then through MiXCR, and only productive beta chains were kept. Rows matching on CDR3 protein sequence are summarized as one entry with the most common DNA and genes. The V and J calls reflect TCRdb's pipeline rather than the authors' work. The sample data list over 150,000 distinct CDR3 sequences, and approximately 30% of these were observed just once. The biggest ten clones account for roughly 1.6% of the sample.

About this clonotype itself: What antigen it recognizes has not been identified. Per-base quality was not reported, and no clone a single base away is much larger than it.

Summary of the overall study and its limitations: Significantly lower normalized Chao1 diversity was found in multiple sclerosis patients than in controls, suggesting substantial peripheral T-cell clonal expansion. Four or five TRBV segments, including TRBV5-6, TRBV5-1 and TRBV20-1, were significantly more frequent in patients than controls. The control group was slightly older than the multiple sclerosis patient group. When samples were clustered directly using the F measure, samples prepared in the same batch co-clustered strongly, which prompted a batch-effect correction.

Recombination connected TRBV14 to TRBJ2-2, and 8 junction bases match TRBD1. The receptor's source is a girl aged 10-17 years with multiple sclerosis. Sequenced material: blood. The CDR3: CASSQVGQEENLNTGELFF. The sequenced DNA is TGTGCCAGCAGCCAAGTGGGACAGGAGGAAAATTTGAACACCGGGGAGCTGTTTTTT.